Listed below are T cell receptor beta chains from one sample, sequenced in a study of blood T cell repertoires in COVID-19. The data were produced by immunoSEQ multiplex PCR, yet TCRdb's version contains in-frame clones alone and is incomplete. The repertoire has about 70,000 clones, approximately 80% of them found once; the top ten carry 4% to 5.5%. The sequenced material came from peripheral blood. These receptors all stem from an elderly woman with active or convalescent COVID-19. Both conserved end residues are part of each CDR3. D genes are given only for firm matches. A row's size may be missing; if present it is once, few, many or a size class.

V gene	D gene	J gene	clone size	CDR3 protein	CDR3 DNA
TRBV12-3/TRBV12-4	NA	TRBJ2-7	NA	CASSPTGTYEQYF	TGTGCCAGCAGTCCGACAGGTACCTACGAGCAGTACTTC
TRBV6-6	TRBD1	TRBJ2-7	NA	CASSRRPRTGHCEQYF	TGTGCCAGCAGTCGCCGCCCCCGGACAGGGCATTGCGAGCAGTACTTC
TRBV28	TRBD1	TRBJ2-2	NA	CASSFRTGNTGELFF	TGTGCCAGCAGCTTCAGGACAGGGAACACCGGGGAGCTGTTTTTT
TRBV6-2/TRBV6-3	TRBD1	TRBJ2-2	NA	CASSRQGFGELFF	TGTGCCAGCAGTCGACAGGGATTCGGGGAGCTGTTTTTT
TRBV12-3/TRBV12-4	NA	TRBJ2-2	once	CASSWGVPGELFF	TGTGCCAGCAGTTGGGGGGTCCCCGGGGAGCTGTTTTTT
TRBV6-4	NA	TRBJ1-5	NA	CASSLGGPYSNQPQHF	TGTGCCAGCAGTTTGGGGGGGCCCTATAGCAATCAGCCCCAGCATTTT
TRBV18	NA	TRBJ2-1	NA	CASSPTGSNEQFF	TGTGCCAGCTCACCAACAGGGAGCAATGAGCAGTTCTTC
TRBV5-1	TRBD2	TRBJ2-5	NA	CASRGLAGDRQETQYF	TGCGCCAGCAGGGGTCTCGCGGGAGACCGGCAAGAGACCCAGTACTTC
TRBV28	TRBD1	TRBJ1-4	NA	CASSRQGGGAFF	TGTGCCAGCAGCCGACAGGGAGGTGGGGCGTTTTTT
TRBV19	TRBD2	TRBJ2-6	NA	CATKSGAQATGANVLTF	TGTGCCACCAAGAGCGGGGCTCAAGCGACGGGGGCCAACGTCCTGACTTTC
TRBV27	NA	TRBJ2-1	NA	CASGAPRTSYNEQFF	TGTGCCAGCGGAGCTCCCAGAACCTCTTACAATGAGCAGTTCTTC
TRBV28	NA	TRBJ1-5	NA	CASSSPQGMDNQPQHF	TGTGCCAGCAGTTCGCCGCAGGGTATGGACAATCAGCCCCAGCATTTT
TRBV24-1	NA	TRBJ2-7	once	CATSDSLGPYEQYF	TGTGCCACCAGTGATTCATTGGGGCCGTACGAGCAGTACTTC
TRBV11-2	NA	TRBJ2-2	NA	CASSQTAGELFF	TGTGCCAGCAGCCAGACAGCCGGGGAGCTGTTTTTT
TRBV12-5	NA	TRBJ2-7	NA	CASGRDNTYEQYF	TGTGCTAGTGGACGCGACAACACCTACGAGCAGTACTTC
TRBV19	TRBD1	TRBJ1-4	NA	CASQTGRVEKLFF	TGTGCCAGCCAGACAGGGCGGGTTGAAAAACTGTTTTTT
TRBV4-1	NA	TRBJ2-1	NA	CASSQEGGGGNEQFF	TGCGCCAGCAGCCAAGAAGGCGGGGGCGGAAATGAGCAGTTCTTC
TRBV6-6	TRBD2	TRBJ2-6	NA	CASRPLATGANVLTF	TGTGCCAGCAGACCACTAGCGACTGGGGCCAACGTCCTGACTTTC
TRBV19	NA	TRBJ1-1	NA	CASSLGQQNTEAFF	TGTGCCAGTAGCCTAGGACAGCAGAACACTGAAGCTTTCTTT
TRBV23-1	NA	TRBJ2-2	NA	CASSQFAANTGELFF	TGCGCCAGCAGTCAATTCGCAGCGAACACCGGGGAGCTGTTTTTT
TRBV12-3/TRBV12-4	TRBD1	TRBJ1-2	once	CASSGLQGAGYTF	TGTGCCAGCTCTGGGTTGCAGGGGGCCGGCTACACCTTC
TRBV11-2	NA	TRBJ2-1	once	CASSLGYSPHYNEQFF	TGTGCCAGCAGCTTAGGATACAGTCCCCACTACAATGAGCAGTTCTTC
TRBV5-5	NA	TRBJ1-1	once	CASSVGDMFYTEAFF	TGTGCCAGCAGCGTTGGGGACATGTTTTACACTGAAGCTTTCTTT
TRBV6-5	TRBD1	TRBJ2-5	NA	CASSSFPGQGETQYF	TGTGCCAGCAGTTCCTTCCCGGGACAGGGAGAGACCCAGTACTTC
TRBV19	TRBD1	TRBJ1-5	NA	CASRTTGESNQPQHF	TGTGCCAGTAGAACGACAGGGGAAAGCAATCAGCCCCAGCATTTT
TRBV3-1/TRBV3-2	TRBD1	TRBJ1-1	few	CASSPRDRGGTEAFF	TGTGCCAGCAGCCCCCGGGACAGGGGGGGCACTGAAGCTTTCTTT
TRBV6-6	NA	TRBJ1-5	NA	CASSSLDKNSNQPQHF	TGTGCCAGCAGTTCCCTCGACAAGAATAGCAATCAGCCCCAGCATTTT
TRBV13	NA	TRBJ1-2	NA	CASSLGLHWGGNYGYTF	TGTGCCAGCAGCTTAGGCCTCCATTGGGGAGGAAACTATGGCTACACCTTC
TRBV7-2	NA	TRBJ2-5	NA	CASSLAGRETQYF	TGTGCCAGCAGCTTAGCAGGGAGGGAGACCCAGTACTTC
TRBV12-3/TRBV12-4	TRBD1	TRBJ2-7	few	CASRIQGHYEQYF	TGTGCCAGCAGGATACAGGGGCACTACGAGCAGTACTTC
TRBV11-3	NA	TRBJ1-4	NA	CASSTPGEANEKLFF	TGTGCCAGCAGCACTCCAGGGGAAGCTAATGAAAAACTGTTTTTT
TRBV5-1	TRBD2	TRBJ2-3	NA	CASSSTLTSGGTDTQYF	TGCGCCAGCAGCTCAACCCTGACTAGCGGGGGAACAGATACGCAGTATTTT
TRBV23-1	NA	TRBJ1-6	NA	CAMNRVGSPLHF	TGCGCCATGAACAGGGTTGGTTCACCCCTCCACTTT
TRBV18	NA	TRBJ2-1	NA	CASSPSGQNYGNEQFF	TGTGCCAGCTCACCAAGCGGTCAGAACTACGGCAATGAGCAGTTCTTC
TRBV4-2	TRBD2	TRBJ2-1	NA	CASSQEEGGPYNEQFF	TGTGCCAGCAGCCAAGAGGAGGGAGGGCCCTACAATGAGCAGTTCTTC
TRBV12-3/TRBV12-4	TRBD1	TRBJ1-4	NA	CASSRTGGQLFF	TGTGCCAGCAGTCGTACAGGGGGCCAACTGTTTTTT
TRBV18	NA	TRBJ2-5	NA	CASSPPGQETQYF	TGTGCCAGCTCACCACCCGGGCAAGAGACCCAGTACTTC
TRBV18	TRBD2	TRBJ2-1	once	CASSPQRGSYNEQFF	TGTGCCAGCTCACCACAGCGGGGGAGCTACAATGAGCAGTTCTTC